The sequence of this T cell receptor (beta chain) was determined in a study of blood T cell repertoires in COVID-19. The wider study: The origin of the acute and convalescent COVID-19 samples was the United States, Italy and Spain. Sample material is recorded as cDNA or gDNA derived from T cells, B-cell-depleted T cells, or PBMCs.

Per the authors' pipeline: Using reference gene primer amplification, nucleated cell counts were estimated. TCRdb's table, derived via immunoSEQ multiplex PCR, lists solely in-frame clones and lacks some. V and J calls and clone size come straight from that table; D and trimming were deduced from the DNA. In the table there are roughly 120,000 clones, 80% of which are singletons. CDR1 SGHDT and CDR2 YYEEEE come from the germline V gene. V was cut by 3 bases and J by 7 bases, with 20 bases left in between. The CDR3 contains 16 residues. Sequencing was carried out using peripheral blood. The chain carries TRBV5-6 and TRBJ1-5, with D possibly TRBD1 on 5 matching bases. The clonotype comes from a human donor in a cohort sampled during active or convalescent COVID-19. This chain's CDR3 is CASSSSLGGGVQPQHF. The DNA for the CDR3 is TGTGCCAGCAGCTCCTCCCTTGGGGGAGGGGTCCAGCCCCAGCATTTT.